The text below deals with one T cell receptor (beta chain). CD45RO-negative cells were positively selected for CCR7, leaving out terminally differentiated effector memory CD45RA+ cells. The data were taken from a study of shared clonotypes between healthy human individuals. The CDR3 length is 13 residues. Germline V lookup: CDR1 SEHNR, CDR2 FQNEAQ (reference sequence). Between the trimmed V and J ends, which lost 5 bases and 4 bases, there was a span of 11 bases. The data were produced by immunoSEQ multiplex PCR, yet TCRdb's version contains in-frame clones alone and is incomplete. Found here are over 2,000,000 clones, around 93% of them singletons; the top ten hold more than 1.5%.

This TCR was sampled from a man aged 18 to 30 in good health. Some clones in this sample may be carry-over from other donors' samples. V usage is TRBV7-9 and J usage is TRBJ1-2; perhaps TRBD1 as D (5 bases). The specimen sequenced was naive CD8+ T cells from PBMCs. This CDR3 reads CASSAATGYGYTF. The CDR3 region has the DNA TGTGCCAGCAGCGCTGCAACAGGCTATGGCTACACCTTC.